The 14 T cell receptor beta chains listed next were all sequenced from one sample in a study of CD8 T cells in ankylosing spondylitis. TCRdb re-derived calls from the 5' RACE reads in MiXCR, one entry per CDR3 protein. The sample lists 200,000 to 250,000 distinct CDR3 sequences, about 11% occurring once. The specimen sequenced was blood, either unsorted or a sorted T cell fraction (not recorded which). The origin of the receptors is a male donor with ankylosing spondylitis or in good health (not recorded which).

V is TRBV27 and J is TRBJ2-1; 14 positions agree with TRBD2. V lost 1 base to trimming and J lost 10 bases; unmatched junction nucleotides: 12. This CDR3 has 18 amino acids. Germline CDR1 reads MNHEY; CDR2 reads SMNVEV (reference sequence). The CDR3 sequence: CASSLYPTWTSGGREQFF. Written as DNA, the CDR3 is TGTGCCAGCAGTTTATACCCGACTTGGACTAGCGGGGGGCGCGAGCAGTTCTTC.

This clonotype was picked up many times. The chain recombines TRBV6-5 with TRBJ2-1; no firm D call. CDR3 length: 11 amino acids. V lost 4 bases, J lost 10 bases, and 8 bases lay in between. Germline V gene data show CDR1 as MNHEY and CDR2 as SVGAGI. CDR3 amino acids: CASSSTLEQFF. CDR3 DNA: TGTGCCAGCAGTTCAACTCTCGAGCAGTTCTTC.

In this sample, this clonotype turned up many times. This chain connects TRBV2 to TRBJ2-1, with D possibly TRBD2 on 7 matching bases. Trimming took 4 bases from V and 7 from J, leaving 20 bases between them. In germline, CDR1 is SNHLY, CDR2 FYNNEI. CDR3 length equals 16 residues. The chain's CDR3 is CASSVLGGGRANEQFF. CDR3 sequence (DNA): TGTGCCAGCAGTGTTCTAGGCGGGGGCCGCGCGAATGAGCAGTTCTTC. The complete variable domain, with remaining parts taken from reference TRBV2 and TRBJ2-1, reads EPEVTQTPSHQVTQMGQEVILRCVPISNHLYFYWYRQILGQKVEFLVSFYNNEISEKSEIFDDQFSVERPDGSNFTLKIRSTKLEDSAMYFCASSVLGGGRANEQFFGPGTRLTVL.

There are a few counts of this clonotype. The CDR3 DNA is TGCGCCAGCAGCGCCTCCGGGACAGGGGCTAGTGGGGCCAACGTCCTGACTTTC. Amino acid sequence: CASSASGTGASGANVLTF. The V call is TRBV5-1, the J call TRBJ2-6; 10 bases line up with TRBD1. The CDR3 runs 18 residues. The V gene's germline CDR1 is SGHRS and CDR2 YFSETQ. Germline trimming cut 4 bases from V and 3 bases from J; bases unmatched to any gene: 10.

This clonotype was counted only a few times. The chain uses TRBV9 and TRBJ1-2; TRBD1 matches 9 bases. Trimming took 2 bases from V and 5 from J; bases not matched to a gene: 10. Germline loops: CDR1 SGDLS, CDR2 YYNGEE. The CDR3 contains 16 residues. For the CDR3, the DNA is TGTGCCAGCAGCGTGAATTTCCGGACAGGGGATTATGGCTACACCTTC. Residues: CASSVNFRTGDYGYTF.

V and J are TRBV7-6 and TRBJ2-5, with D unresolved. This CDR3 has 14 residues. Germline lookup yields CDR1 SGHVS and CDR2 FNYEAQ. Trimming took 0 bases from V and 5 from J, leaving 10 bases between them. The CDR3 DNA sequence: TGTGCCAGCAGCTTAGCGGGAAACCTGGAGACCCAGTACTTC. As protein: CASSLAGNLETQYF. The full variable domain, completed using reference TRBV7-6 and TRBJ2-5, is GAGVSQSPRYKVTKRGQDVALRCDPISGHVSLYWYRQALGQGPEFLTYFNYEAQQDKSGLPNDRFSAERPEGSISTLTIQRTEQRDSAMYRCASSLAGNLETQYFGPGTRLLVL.

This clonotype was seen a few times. In DNA, the CDR3 is TGCAGTGCTAGAGATAGGACCCAGCGGGAGACCCAGTACTTC. Translated, it gives CSARDRTQRETQYF. This rearrangement joins TRBV20-1 to TRBJ2-5; a weak D match, TRBD2 (5 bases). Between the trimmed V and J ends, which lost 0 bases and 5 bases, there was a span of 13 bases. The V gene's germline CDR1 is DFQATT and CDR2 SNEGSKA (reference sequence). This CDR3 spans 14 amino acids.

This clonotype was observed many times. For the CDR3, the DNA is TGTGCCAGCAGTGACGTAGGGGGGGGAGCTCGAGGAGAGACCCAGTACTTC. As protein: CASSDVGGGARGETQYF. The V and J genes are TRBV5-6 and TRBJ2-5, with a weak D call TRBD2 (7 bases). V was cut by 5 bases and J by 4 bases, with 24 bases left in between. The CDR3 covers 17 residues. Germline-derived CDR1 and CDR2 are SGHDT and YYEEEE.

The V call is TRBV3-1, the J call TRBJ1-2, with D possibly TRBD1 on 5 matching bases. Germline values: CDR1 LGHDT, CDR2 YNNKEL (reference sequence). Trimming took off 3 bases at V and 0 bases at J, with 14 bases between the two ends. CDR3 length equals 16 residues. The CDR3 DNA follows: TGTGCCAGCAGCCACGGGGACCGCGCCTCTAACTATGGCTACACCTTC. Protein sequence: CASSHGDRASNYGYTF. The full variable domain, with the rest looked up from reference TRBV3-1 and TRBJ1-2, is DTAVSQTPKYLVTQMGNDKSIKCEQNLGHDTMYWYKQDSKKFLKIMFSYNNKELIINETVPNRFSPKSPDKAHLNLHINSLELGDSAVYFCASSHGDRASNYGYTFGSGTRLTVV.

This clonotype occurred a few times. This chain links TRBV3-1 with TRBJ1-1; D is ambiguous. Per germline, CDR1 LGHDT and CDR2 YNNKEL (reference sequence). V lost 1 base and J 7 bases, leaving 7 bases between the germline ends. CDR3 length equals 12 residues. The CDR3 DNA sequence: TGTGCCAGCAGCCAAGTTCGGAGTGAAGCTTTCTTT. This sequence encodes CASSQVRSEAFF. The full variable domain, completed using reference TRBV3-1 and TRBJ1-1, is DTAVSQTPKYLVTQMGNDKSIKCEQNLGHDTMYWYKQDSKKFLKIMFSYNNKELIINETVPNRFSPKSPDKAHLNLHINSLELGDSAVYFCASSQVRSEAFFGQGTRLTVV.

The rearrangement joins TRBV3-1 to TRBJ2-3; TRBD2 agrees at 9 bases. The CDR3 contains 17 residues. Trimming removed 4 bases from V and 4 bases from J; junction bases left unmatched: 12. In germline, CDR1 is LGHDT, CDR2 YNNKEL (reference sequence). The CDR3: CASSLGWGTSNSDTQYF. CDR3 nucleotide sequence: TGTGCCAGCAGCCTAGGCTGGGGGACTAGCAATTCAGATACGCAGTATTTT.

CDR3 nucleotide sequence: TGTGCCAGCAGACAGAGGGAGGGGGACACTGAAGCTTTCTTT. As protein: CASRQREGDTEAFF. The chain couples TRBV12-3 or TRBV12-4 to TRBJ1-1, with a weak D call TRBD1 (6 bases). There are 14 residues in the CDR3. Trimming removed 6 bases at V and 3 bases at J, with 14 bases between.

CDR3 DNA: TGCGCCAGCAGCATCGGACAGCCCGGGACTAATGAAAAACTGTTTTTT. It codes for CASSIGQPGTNEKLFF. The chain combines TRBV5-1 with TRBJ1-4, with D perhaps TRBD1 (6 bases). V lost 4 bases, J lost 2 bases, and 15 bases lay in between. There are 16 residues in the CDR3. The germline V gene encodes CDR1 SGHRS and CDR2 YFSETQ.

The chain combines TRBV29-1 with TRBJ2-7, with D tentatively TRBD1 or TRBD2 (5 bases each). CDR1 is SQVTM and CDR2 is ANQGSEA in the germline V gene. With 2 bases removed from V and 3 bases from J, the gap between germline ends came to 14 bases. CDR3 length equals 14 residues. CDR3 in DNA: TGCAGCGTTGAATCGGCAGGGAGTGGCTACGAGCAGTACTTC. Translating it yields CSVESAGSGYEQYF.